This TCR beta chain was documented in a study of T-cell memory formation after mild COVID-19. Study background: TCR clusters mostly belonged to single donors. Study-wide results and caveats: Among contracting clones, CD4+ were mainly CM/EM and CD8+ enriched in EMRA. CD4/CD8 balance held among clones contracting day 15 to 85, and later expanders leaned CD4+. Cross-reactive memory seemingly joined, as some responding clones were found in pre-infection memory.

Notes on this clonotype: What it binds is unknown.

This CDR3 comprises 15 residues. CDR1 and CDR2 (germline): MNHEY, SVGEGT. V was clipped by 7 bases and J by 8 bases, with 23 bases between them. TCRdb re-called the 5' RACE reads through MiXCR, storing one row per CDR3 protein. This sample has over 350,000 distinct CDR3 sequences, with 15% to 20% found just once. The chain links TRBV6-2 or TRBV6-3 to TRBJ1-1; D might be TRBD1 (6 bases). Specimen: PBMCs or a T cell subset sorted from them (not recorded which). The sequence was obtained from a man between 18 and 35 years old who had mild COVID-19 (a few samples of this study predate the infection). Cell type and time point are not known. The CDR3 sequence is CASNIRTAPRREAFF. For the CDR3, the DNA is TGTGCCAGCAATATACGGACAGCCCCCAGGCGAGAAGCTTTCTTT.